Below are 17 T cell receptor beta chains sequenced from a single sample in a study of blood T cell repertoires in COVID-19. Here immunoSEQ multiplex PCR was the method, and the copy in TCRdb shows in-frame clones only, minus some. The table includes 150,000 to 200,000 clones, 80% to 85% detected once. Sequencing was carried out using peripheral blood. Receptors originate from a woman in her sixties or seventies with COVID-19, enrolled during active disease.

V usage is TRBV11-1 and J usage is TRBJ2-5; D not resolved. Looked up from germline, CDR1 is SGHAT and CDR2 is FQDESV (reference sequence). Deletions cut 0 bases from V and 5 bases from J, with 4 bases between. This CDR3 is 12 amino acids long. CDR3 in amino acids: CASSLASETQYF. The CDR3 nucleotides are TGTGCCAGCAGCTTAGCATCGGAGACCCAGTACTTC.

The V gene is TRBV30, the J gene TRBJ2-3; D gene unclear. V dropped 0 bases and J dropped 1 base, with 17 bases sitting between them. This CDR3 contains 17 residues. Germline V CDR1 and CDR2: GTSNPN, SVGIG (reference sequence). The CDR3 DNA sequence: TGTGCCTGGAGTGTAAGTGACAACTCATTCCGCACAGATACGCAGTATTTT. Translated, it gives CAWSVSDNSFRTDTQYF.

The chain uses TRBV19 and TRBJ1-5; 9 bases line up with TRBD1. The V gene end was trimmed by 8 bases and the J gene end by 2 bases; junction bases not matched to a gene: 10. CDR1 LNHDA and CDR2 SQIVND come from the germline V gene (reference sequence). The CDR3 is 16 residues long. The CDR3 DNA reads as TGTGCCAGTGATACCGGGACAGGGAGGGGCAATCAGCCCCAGCATTTT. Amino acid sequence: CASDTGTGRGNQPQHF.

The chain employs TRBV10-3 and TRBJ2-3; maybe TRBD1 (5 bases). Trimming took 8 bases from V and 4 from J, leaving 7 bases between them. The CDR3 is 11 residues long. Germline-derived CDR1 and CDR2 are ENHRY and SYGVKD. The CDR3 region is CAIEQADTQYF. In DNA, the CDR3 is TGTGCCATCGAACAGGCAGATACGCAGTATTTT.

The rearrangement uses TRBV6-6 and TRBJ2-3, with 9 bases fitting TRBD2. Germline V gene data show CDR1 as MNHNY and CDR2 as SVGAGI (reference sequence). There are 15 residues in the CDR3. J was trimmed by 4 bases and V by 2 bases; bases with no gene match: 4. CDR3 sequence (DNA): TGTGCCAGCAGTTACGGGGGACTAGCTTCAGATACGCAGTATTTT. This translates into CASSYGGLASDTQYF.

Note on this clone: At one boundary the junction diverges from the germline segment, which might be a read error. This chain links TRBV2 with TRBJ2-7; 8 bases fit TRBD2. The CDR3 extends over 13 amino acids. Germline V gene lookup returns CDR1 SNHLY and CDR2 FYNNEI. CDR3 sequence reads: CATTVDGAGEQYF. The CDR3 DNA reads TGTGCCACCACAGTGGATGGAGCGGGGGAGCAATACTTC. The entire variable domain, with the rest obtained from reference TRBV2 and TRBJ2-7, is as follows: EPEVTQTPSHQVTQMGQEVILRCVPISNHLYFYWYRQILGQKVEFLVSFYNNEISEKSEIFDDQFSVERPDGSNFTLKIRSTKLEDSAMYFCATTVDGAGEQYFGPGTRLTVT.

V gene TRBV6-1 combines with J gene TRBJ1-4; 9 nucleotides line up with TRBD1. Trimming removed 3 bases from V and 4 bases from J; junction bases left unmatched: 3. Germline loops: CDR1 MNHNS, CDR2 SASEGT. The CDR3 totals 15 residues. This CDR3 reads CASSERGQGNEKLFF. In DNA form, the CDR3 reads TGTGCCAGCAGTGAGAGGGGACAGGGTAATGAAAAACTGTTTTTT.

The V gene is TRBV2, the J gene TRBJ2-1; 9 bases are a match to TRBD1. The V segment lost 6 bases and the J segment 9 bases; nucleotides outside the gene matches: 9. This CDR3 region has 14 residues. Germline V gene lookup returns CDR1 SNHLY and CDR2 FYNNEI. Here the CDR3 DNA reads TGTGCCAGCAGAGTTGGGACAGGGACGAGTGAGCAGTTCTTC. It specifies CASRVGTGTSEQFF.

This clone was detected once. This chain links TRBV23-1 with TRBJ2-5, with D possibly being TRBD1 (6 bases). TRBV23-1 falls under the ORF class, with uncertain function. V gave up 2 bases and J gave up 5 bases, with 24 bases separating them. The CDR3 runs 18 residues. Here the CDR3 DNA reads TGCGCCAGCAGTCAAGGGAATACAGGGTTCGTAGTCGTTGAGACCCAGTACTTC. Protein product: CASSQGNTGFVVVETQYF.

The chain employs TRBV28 and TRBJ2-7, with 12 bases lining up with TRBD1. Germline assignment: CDR1 MDHEN and CDR2 SYDVKM. The CDR3 covers 15 residues. V trimming: 5 bases; J trimming: 7 bases; junction bases outside the gene matches: 9. CDR3 loop: CASSLPGQGAVEQYF. The DNA of the CDR3 is TGTGCCAGCAGTCTACCGGGACAGGGGGCGGTGGAGCAGTACTTC.

The chain employs TRBV9 and TRBJ1-1, with 7 bases fitting TRBD1. Germline values: CDR1 SGDLS, CDR2 YYNGEE. The CDR3 sequence is 14 residues long. The V and J ends lost 3 bases and 1 base, in that order; junction bases with no gene match: 3. The CDR3 coding sequence is TGTGCCAGCAGCGCACAGGGGTCGAACACTGAAGCTTTCTTT. The encoded protein is CASSAQGSNTEAFF. The variable domain in full, completed from reference TRBV9 and TRBJ1-1, reads DSGVTQTPKHLITATGQRVTLRCSPRSGDLSVYWYQQSLDQGLQFLIQYYNGEERAKGNILERFSAQQFPDLHSELNLSSLELGDSALYFCASSAQGSNTEAFFGQGTRLTVV.

The chain employs TRBV6-5 and TRBJ2-4; perhaps TRBD1 as D (5 bases). The CDR3 sequence is 14 residues long. The V end lost 2 bases, the J end lost 7 bases, and 12 bases lay between the germline ends. CDR1 is MNHEY and CDR2 is SVGAGI in the germline V gene. The CDR3 protein is CASSYDRVRNIQYF. CDR3 nucleotides: TGTGCCAGCAGTTACGACAGAGTACGGAACATTCAGTACTTC.

For the CDR3, the DNA is TGTGCCAGCAGCCAAGAAGAGAGGGCCCGAACCGGAGCTTTCTTT. Its translation is CASSQEERARTGAFF. This chain connects TRBV14 to TRBJ1-1; no clear D gene. This CDR3 region has 15 residues. Per germline, CDR1 SGHDN and CDR2 FVKESK. Trimming took off 0 bases at V and 10 bases at J, with 18 bases between the two ends.

J is TRBJ1-2 and V is TRBV7-2, with a possible D match to TRBD1 (6 bases). V lost 1 base to trimming and J lost 5 bases, with 8 bases between them. The germline V gene has CDR1 SGHTA and CDR2 FQGNSA. The CDR3 covers 13 residues. The CDR3 protein is CASSLDQGYGYTF. Written as DNA, the CDR3 is TGTGCCAGCAGCTTAGACCAGGGGTATGGCTACACCTTC.

The chain couples TRBV5-1 to TRBJ1-2, with 9 nucleotides matching TRBD1. The CDR3 length is 16 residues. J gave up 8 bases and V 0 bases, and 11 bases lay outside the gene matches. Per the germline V gene, CDR1 is SGHRS and CDR2 is YFSETQ. CDR3 region: CASSLEGGDRVGGYTF. As DNA, the CDR3 is TGCGCCAGCAGCTTGGAAGGGGGGGACAGGGTCGGAGGCTACACCTTC.

V and J are TRBV15 and TRBJ1-1; a weak D match, TRBD1 (6 bases). V was clipped by 5 bases and J by 8 bases, with 18 bases between them. Germline V gene sequence: CDR1 LNHNV, CDR2 YYDKDF (reference sequence). This CDR3 region has 14 residues. The CDR3 loop reads CATSSRRGAAEAFF. The CDR3 DNA reads as TGTGCCACCAGCTCCCGGCGGGGGGCGGCGGAAGCTTTCTTT. Full variable domain (remainder filled in from reference TRBV15 and TRBJ1-1): DAMVIQNPRYQVTQFGKPVTLSCSQTLNHNVMYWYQQKSSQAPKLLFHYYDKDFNNEADTPDNFQSRRPNTSFCFLDIRSPGLGDTAMYLCATSSRRGAAEAFFGQGTRLTVV.

The chain links TRBV10-2 to TRBJ2-5; D remains ambiguous. The CDR3 runs 14 residues. CDR1 and CDR2 (germline): WSHSY, SAAADI. V was pared by 6 bases and J by 3 bases, with 14 bases between. CDR3 DNA: TGCGCCAGCAGCTCACACGAATCGAAAGAGACCCAGTACTTC. It is translated as CASSSHESKETQYF.